This record concerns one TCR beta chain sequence. This sample stems from a study of regulatory and conventional T cells in RAG deficiency. Sequenced by immunoSEQ multiplex PCR; TCRdb stores in-frame clones only, minus some. There are over 15,000 clones in the sample; over 80% occur only once, and roughly 1.4% lies in the top ten. The sorted regulatory T cells were CD4+, CD25-high and CD127-low, with genomic DNA sequenced. This CDR3 comprises 14 residues. The germline gives CDR1 LNHNV, CDR2 YYDKDF (reference sequence). V was pared by 8 bases and J by 5 bases, with 8 bases of the junction left unmatched. The same sample was also studied in work on regulatory T cells. That paper adds: Amplification used 52 TRBV primers and 13 TRBJ primers.

The sequenced material came from Tregs sorted from blood. The chain employs TRBV15 and TRBJ2-3, with 9 bases fitting TRBD1. The source of this sequence is a human donor in good health. In DNA, the CDR3 is TGTGCCACCGGAGAGGGGACAGGGATAGATACGCAGTATTTT. It translates to CATGEGTGIDTQYF.